This entry describes one T cell receptor beta chain. These data come from a study of blood T cell repertoires in COVID-19. Study in general: COVID-19 samples collected from the United States, Italy and Spain covered acute and convalescent phases. Sources were T cells, B-cell-depleted T cells, or PBMCs; the material itself was cDNA or gDNA.

Original handling: Counts of nucleated cells, estimated from reference gene primer amplification, were obtained. Clones were sequenced by immunoSEQ multiplex PCR, and TCRdb holds only the in-frame ones, with some missing. The V and J calls and clone size are taken from that table; D and trimming were inferred from the DNA. The sample has about 370,000 clones; around 87% are singletons. Sequencing was performed on peripheral blood. The clonotype comes from a man between 18 and 35 years old with active or convalescent COVID-19.

The CDR3 DNA sequence: TGCGCCAGCAGCTCTGCTTGGGCGAACGAGCAGTACTTC. This gives the protein CASSSAWANEQYF. The chain carries TRBV5-1 and TRBJ2-7; the D is unclear. The germline V and J ends were trimmed by 3 bases and 5 bases, with 12 bases remaining between them. The CDR3 length is 13 residues. Germline V gene data show CDR1 as SGHRS and CDR2 as YFSETQ. Using reference TRBV5-1 and TRBJ2-7 for the parts outside the CDR3, the full variable domain is KAGVTQTPRYLIKTRGQQVTLSCSPISGHRSVSWYQQTPGQGLQFLFEYFSETQRNKGNFPGRFSGRQFSNSRSEMNVSTLELGDSALYLCASSSAWANEQYFGPGTRLTVT.